These T cell receptor beta chains were read from a single sample in a study of identical twins. Using its own MiXCR run on the 5' RACE reads, TCRdb lists one record per CDR3 protein. The table lists 1.5 million to 2 million distinct CDR3 sequences, about 30% of them singletons. Sequences were obtained from cord blood. Source of these receptors: a newborn girl in good health. The CDR3 runs from the conserved cysteine through the conserved F or W. The order of the fields is V gene, J gene, CDR3 protein.

TRBV3-1	TRBJ2-7	CASSQGGGAYEQYF
TRBV20-1	-	CSAPGEVQETQYF
TRBV6-1	TRBJ1-2	CASSSGTGKGHTF
TRBV9	TRBJ1-4	CASSVEGEAEKLFF
TRBV12-3/TRBV12-4	TRBJ1-3	CASRERDTTAGNTIYF
TRBV4-2	TRBJ2-7	CASSPAGTSGYEQYF
TRBV4-1	TRBJ1-1	CASSRSMGPEAFF
TRBV3-1	TRBJ2-7	CASSQVRAVPYEQYF
TRBV4-2	TRBJ2-1	CASSQSTSGGAREQFF
TRBV20-1	TRBJ2-3	CSARDPRPTDTQYF
TRBV7-2	TRBJ2-3	CASSLRRGREIWDTQYF
TRBV19	TRBJ2-5	CASNPTGREETQYF
TRBV20-1	TRBJ2-7	CSAIGLPSYEQYF
TRBV7-9	TRBJ1-2	CASSSQGDLNYGYTF
TRBV29-1	TRBJ2-7	CSVRRGRAYEQYF
TRBV20-1	TRBJ2-7	CSATGQASSYEQYF
TRBV7-9	-	CASSSTAPEESDEQYF
TRBV7-9	-	CASSSGLGSLETQYF
TRBV5-1	TRBJ2-3	CASTPQAGTDTQYF
TRBV6-6	TRBJ2-3	CASSYSGRGGTDTQYF
TRBV3-1	TRBJ2-7	CASSRLAGFYEQYF
TRBV7-8	TRBJ2-7	CASSLIPQSSYEQYF
TRBV25-1	TRBJ1-1	CVSSDSGQGAYTEAFF
TRBV6-5	TRBJ2-5	CASSHWEGTQYF
TRBV4-1	TRBJ2-7	CASSNRPGLDSYEQYF
TRBV20-1	TRBJ1-4	CSADPGGGGEKLFF
TRBV29-1	TRBJ1-1	CSVGKRRGTEAFF
TRBV5-1	TRBJ1-3	CASSLDSRGPGNTIYF